The source of this TCR beta chain is a study of CD8 T cells in Susac syndrome. Overall study results and limits: The study conceded that relatively few individuals underwent its TCR sequencing and HLA analysis.

Worth noting for this clonotype: Antigen: not known.

CDR1 and CDR2 from the germline V gene are DFQATT and SNEGSKA (reference sequence). The CDR3 contains 11 residues. Trimming left V 3 bases short and J 10 bases short, with 10 bases between. TCR beta from blood CD8+ and CD4+ T cells was sequenced. Both CD4+ and CD8+ T cells were negatively isolated, and TEMRA cells underwent FACS enrichment. The RNA, about 0.5 to 1 ug, was put through reverse transcription using random hexamers. Amplification of TCR beta CDR3 spanned 54 Vbeta and 13 Jbeta via immunoSEQ multiplex PCR. One entry per CDR3 protein, called by TCRdb with MiXCR from the immunoSEQ multiplex PCR reads. The data hold about 140,000 distinct CDR3 sequences, with 85% to 95% observed a single time.

Sequences were obtained from CD4+ T cells from PBMCs. This chain joins TRBV20-1 and TRBJ2-1; a possible D gene is TRBD1 (5 bases). This TCR was recovered from a human donor with multiple sclerosis. CDR3 loop: CSARRAGEQFF. The CDR3 DNA is TGCAGTGCTAGGAGAGCAGGGGAGCAGTTCTTC.